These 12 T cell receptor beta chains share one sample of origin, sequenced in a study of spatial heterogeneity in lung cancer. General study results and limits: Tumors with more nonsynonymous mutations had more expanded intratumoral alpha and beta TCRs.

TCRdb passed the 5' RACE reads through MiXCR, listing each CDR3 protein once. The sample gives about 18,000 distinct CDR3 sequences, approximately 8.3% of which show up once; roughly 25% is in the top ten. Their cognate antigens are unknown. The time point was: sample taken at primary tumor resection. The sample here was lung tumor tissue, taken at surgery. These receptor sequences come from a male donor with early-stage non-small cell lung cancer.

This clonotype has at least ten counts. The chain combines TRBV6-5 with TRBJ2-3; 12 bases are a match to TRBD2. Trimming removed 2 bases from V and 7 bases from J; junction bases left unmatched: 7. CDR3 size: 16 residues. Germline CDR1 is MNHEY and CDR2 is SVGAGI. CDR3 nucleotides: TGTGCCAGCAGTTACCTAGCGGGGGGGGTCCAGCATACGCAGTATTTT. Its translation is CASSYLAGGVQHTQYF.

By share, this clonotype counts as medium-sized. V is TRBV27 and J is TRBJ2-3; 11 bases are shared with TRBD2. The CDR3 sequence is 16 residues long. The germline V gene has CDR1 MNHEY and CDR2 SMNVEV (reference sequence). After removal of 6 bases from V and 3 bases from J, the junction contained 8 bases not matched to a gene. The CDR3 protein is CASRALAGAGTDTQYF. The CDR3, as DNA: TGTGCCAGCAGGGCACTAGCGGGGGCCGGGACAGATACGCAGTATTTT.

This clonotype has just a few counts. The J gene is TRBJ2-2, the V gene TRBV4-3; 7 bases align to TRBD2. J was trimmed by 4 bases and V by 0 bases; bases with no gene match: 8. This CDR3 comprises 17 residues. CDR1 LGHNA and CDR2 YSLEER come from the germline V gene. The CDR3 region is CASSQDFRLAVTGELFF. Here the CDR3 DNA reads TGCGCCAGCAGCCAAGATTTTCGGCTAGCGGTCACCGGGGAGCTGTTTTTT.

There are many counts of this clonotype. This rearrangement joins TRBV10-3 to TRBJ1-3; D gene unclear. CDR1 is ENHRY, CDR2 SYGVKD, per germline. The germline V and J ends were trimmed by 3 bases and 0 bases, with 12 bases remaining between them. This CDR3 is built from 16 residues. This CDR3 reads CAISDGSAISGNTIYF. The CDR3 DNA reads TGTGCCATCAGTGACGGTTCAGCTATCTCTGGAAACACCATATATTTT.

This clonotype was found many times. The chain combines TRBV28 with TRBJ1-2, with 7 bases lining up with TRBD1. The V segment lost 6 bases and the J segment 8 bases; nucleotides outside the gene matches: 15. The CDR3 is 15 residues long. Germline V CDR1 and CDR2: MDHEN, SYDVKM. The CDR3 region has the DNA TGTGCCAGCAGCCCCCGGAGACAGGGCGTCGAGGGCTACACCTTC. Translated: CASSPRRQGVEGYTF.

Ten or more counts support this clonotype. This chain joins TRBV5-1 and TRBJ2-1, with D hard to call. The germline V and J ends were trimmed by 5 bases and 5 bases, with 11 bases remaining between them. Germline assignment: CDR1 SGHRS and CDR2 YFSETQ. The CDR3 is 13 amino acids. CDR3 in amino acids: CASRPLPNNEQFF. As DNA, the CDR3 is TGCGCCAGCAGACCCCTCCCCAACAATGAGCAGTTCTTC.

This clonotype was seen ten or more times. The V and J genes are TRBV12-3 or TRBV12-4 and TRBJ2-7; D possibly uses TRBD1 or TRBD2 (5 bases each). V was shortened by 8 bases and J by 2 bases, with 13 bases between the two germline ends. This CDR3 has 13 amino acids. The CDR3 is CASGEGRPYEQYF. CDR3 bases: TGTGCCAGCGGAGAGGGGAGACCCTACGAGCAGTACTTC.

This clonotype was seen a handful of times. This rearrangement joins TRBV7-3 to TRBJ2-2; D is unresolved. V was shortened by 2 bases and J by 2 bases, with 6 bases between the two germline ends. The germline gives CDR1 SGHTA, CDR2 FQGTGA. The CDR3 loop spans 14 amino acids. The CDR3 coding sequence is TGTGCCAGCAGCTTATCGGACAACACCGGGGAGCTGTTTTTT. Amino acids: CASSLSDNTGELFF.

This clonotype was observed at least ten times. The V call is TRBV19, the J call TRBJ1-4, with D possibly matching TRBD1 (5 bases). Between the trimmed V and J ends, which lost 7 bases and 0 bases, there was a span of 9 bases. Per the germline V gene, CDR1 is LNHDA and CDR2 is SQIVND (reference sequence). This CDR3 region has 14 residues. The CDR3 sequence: CASTRGATNEKLFF. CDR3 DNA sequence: TGTGCCAGTACGAGGGGTGCAACTAATGAAAAACTGTTTTTT.

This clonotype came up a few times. The CDR3 reads CASSVDRASEKLFF. The CDR3 coding sequence is TGTGCCAGCAGCGTGGACCGGGCAAGTGAAAAACTGTTTTTT. The chain joins TRBV9 to TRBJ1-4; no clear D gene. Trimming took 2 bases from V and 7 from J, leaving 12 bases between them. Germline values: CDR1 SGDLS, CDR2 YYNGEE. This CDR3 is 14 amino acids long.

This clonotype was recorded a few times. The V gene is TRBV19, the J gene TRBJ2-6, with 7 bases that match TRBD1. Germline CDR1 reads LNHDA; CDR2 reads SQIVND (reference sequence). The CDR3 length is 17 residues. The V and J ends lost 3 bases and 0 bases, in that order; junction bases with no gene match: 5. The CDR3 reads CASSIDRASSGANVLTF. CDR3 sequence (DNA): TGTGCCAGTAGTATTGACAGGGCCTCCTCTGGGGCCAACGTCCTGACTTTC.

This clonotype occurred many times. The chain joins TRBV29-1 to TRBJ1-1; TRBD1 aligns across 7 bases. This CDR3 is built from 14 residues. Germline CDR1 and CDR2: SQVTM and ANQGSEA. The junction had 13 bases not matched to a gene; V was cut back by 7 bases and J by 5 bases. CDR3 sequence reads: CSAPQGGMGTEAFF. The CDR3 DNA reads TGCAGCGCGCCCCAGGGGGGAATGGGGACTGAAGCTTTCTTT. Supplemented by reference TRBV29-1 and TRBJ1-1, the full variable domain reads SAVISQKPSRDICQRGTSLTIQCQVDSQVTMMFWYRQQPGQSLTLIATANQGSEATYESGFVIDKFPISRPNLTFSTLTVSNMSPEDSSIYLCSAPQGGMGTEAFFGQGTRLTVV.